This paragraph reports one T cell receptor beta chain. Its specificity is unknown. Mismatch repair deficiency was confirmed in all patients, by PCR or immunohistochemistry. This sample stems from a study of PD-1 blockade in mismatch repair-deficient tumors. Data came from immunoSEQ multiplex PCR; TCRdb stores just in-frame clones and leaves some out. The sample includes about 14,000 clones, 80% to 90% of them seen just once. Broader study findings: Tumor-resident clones, often undetectable pretreatment in blood, expanded then contracted after pembrolizumab.

CDR1 and CDR2 from the germline V gene are SGHRS and YFSETQ. The CDR3 extends over 15 amino acids. The germline V and J ends were trimmed by 3 bases and 0 bases, with 11 bases remaining between them. Sequenced here: PBMCs, sampled approximately 14 weeks after starting pembrolizumab. The chain employs TRBV5-1 and TRBJ2-3; a weak D match, TRBD1 (5 bases). This TCR was recovered from an adult with mismatch repair-deficient cancer. CDR3: CASSSGSPSTDTQYF. Written as DNA, the CDR3 is TGCGCCAGCAGCTCAGGGTCCCCTAGCACAGATACGCAGTATTTT.